This entry features one TCR beta chain sequence. The antigen remains undetermined. V gave up 4 bases and J gave up 6 bases; unmatched junction bases: 11. The germline V gene has CDR1 LGHNA and CDR2 YNFKEQ. The CDR3 is 17 amino acids. This entry belongs to a study of cytomegalovirus exposure and HLA in healthy donors. Study results and caveats: Another analysis was done later, and it associated around 16,000 TCR beta sequences with HLA alleles at 0.05 false discovery rate.

PCR involved 60 Vbeta and 13 Jbeta primers. Measured with immunoSEQ multiplex PCR; TCRdb has only the in-frame clones, and not every one. The top ten hold approximately 1.2% of the sample, which has about 180,000 clones, 84% seen once. This TCR was recovered from a girl aged 2-10 years in good health and CMV-seropositive. The sequencing sample was made of PBMCs. This chain connects TRBV4-2 to TRBJ2-7; 14 nucleotides line up with TRBD2. The CDR3 DNA sequence: TGTGCCAGCAGCCTTGGGACTAGCGGGAGCGGGGTTGGCGAGCAGTACTTC. Translation: CASSLGTSGSGVGEQYF.